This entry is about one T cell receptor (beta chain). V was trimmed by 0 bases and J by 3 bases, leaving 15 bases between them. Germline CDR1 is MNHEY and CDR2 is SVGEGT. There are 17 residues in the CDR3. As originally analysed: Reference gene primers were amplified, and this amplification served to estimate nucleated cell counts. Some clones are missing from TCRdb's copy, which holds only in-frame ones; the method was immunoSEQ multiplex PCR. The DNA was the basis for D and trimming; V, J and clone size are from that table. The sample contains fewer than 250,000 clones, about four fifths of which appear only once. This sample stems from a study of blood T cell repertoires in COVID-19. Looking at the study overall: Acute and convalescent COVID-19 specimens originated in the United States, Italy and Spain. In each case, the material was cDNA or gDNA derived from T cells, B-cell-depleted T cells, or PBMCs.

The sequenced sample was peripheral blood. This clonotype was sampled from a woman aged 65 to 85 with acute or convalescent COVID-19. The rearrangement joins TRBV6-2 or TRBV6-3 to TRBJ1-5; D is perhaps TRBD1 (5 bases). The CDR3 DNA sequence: TGTGCCAGCAGTTACTCGATTCCTCGACAGACCAATCAGCCCCAGCATTTT. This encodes CASSYSIPRQTNQPQHF.